This T cell receptor (beta chain) was sequenced in a study of shared clonotypes between healthy human individuals. Deep-level running was used for the assay. Data came from immunoSEQ multiplex PCR; TCRdb stores just in-frame clones and leaves some out. The sample yields about 2 million clones, 95% seen once. Looked up from germline, CDR1 is MNHEY and CDR2 is SVGAGI. Trimming stripped 10 bases from V and 7 bases from J, with 14 bases between. The CDR3 sequence is 13 residues long. This clone was seen only a few times. This receptor was taken from a man between 18 and 35 years old in good health. This rearrangement joins TRBV6-5 to TRBJ1-6; D ambiguous. Sequencing input: naive CD4+ T cells sorted from blood. Stated subset: CD45RA+ positively selected. CDR3 region: CATRGGRNSPLHF. The CDR3 nucleotides read TGTGCCACCCGGGGAGGGAGGAATTCACCCCTCCACTTT.